This record concerns one T cell receptor beta chain sequence. The antigen is not known. Clones were sequenced by immunoSEQ multiplex PCR, and TCRdb holds only the in-frame ones, with some missing. Here the sample spans over 90,000 clones, approximately 89% being singletons. Collection occurred without any documented infections or immune events in donors. The data originate from a study of identifying expanded T cells in peripheral blood. Notes on the study in general: About 1.2 clones differed between technical replicates, versus approximately 17 and 20 over time. Variance in clone template counts between roughly two-week samples significantly increased with total template count across all healthy donors.

Between the trimmed V and J ends, which lost 3 bases and 2 bases, there was a span of 11 bases. Germline values: CDR1 KGHSH, CDR2 LQKENI. This CDR3 contains 15 residues. V and J are TRBV18 and TRBJ1-3, with a weak D call TRBD1 (6 bases). This sequence was found in a person aged 18-70 years in good health. The sequencing input was blood. The CDR3 here is CASSPAGEAGNTIYF. The DNA for the CDR3 is TGTGCCAGCTCACCGGCAGGGGAAGCTGGAAACACCATATATTTT.